Sequencing of this TCR beta chain was carried out in a study of blood T cell repertoires in COVID-19. Study-level background: Both acute and convalescent COVID-19 samples were obtained from the United States, Italy and Spain. PBMCs, B-cell-depleted T cells, or T cells were the source of the cDNA or gDNA that made up the material.

There are 16 residues in the CDR3. Trimming removed 2 bases from V and 8 bases from J; junction bases left unmatched: 9. Germline V lookup: CDR1 MDHEN, CDR2 SYDVKM. Donors were grouped by their self-reported clinical history. Source study methods: Quantification of nucleated cells was approximated via reference gene primer amplification. Sequenced by immunoSEQ multiplex PCR; TCRdb stores in-frame clones only, minus some. The V and J calls and clone size are taken from that table; D and trimming were inferred from the DNA. The profile shows approximately 250,000 clones, about 88% of them singletons. Sample: PBMCs or T cells enriched from blood (not recorded which). The chain combines TRBV28 with TRBJ1-4; 9 bases fit TRBD1. The receptor's source is a man aged 25-40 years with acute COVID-19. CDR3 amino acids: CASSLQVGTGKEKLFF. DNA for the CDR3: TGTGCCAGCAGTTTACAGGTCGGGACAGGGAAGGAAAAACTGTTTTTT.